A selection of T cell receptor beta chains follows, all from one sample in a study of T cell repertoires in aging, cancer and after chemotherapy. TCRdb itself ran the multiplex PCR reads through MiXCR, one entry per CDR3 protein. The sample has roughly 2,200 distinct CDR3 sequences, approximately 28% seen once; the top ten hold just under 9%. Sequencing was performed on blood. The receptors originated from a human donor with a solid tumor. CDR3s include the opening cysteine and the closing phenylalanine or tryptophan. Fields, in order: D gene, clone size, J gene, V gene, CDR3 protein, CDR3 DNA. A D gene is named only where the DNA matches it firmly. Only some rows state a clone size, as once, few, many or a class for expanded clones.

d_gene: TRBD1; abundance: few; j_gene: TRBJ2-3; v_gene: TRBV4-3; CDR3aa: CASSQDVGQGADTQYF; CDR3nt: TGCGCCAGCAGCCAAGATGTGGGACAGGGGGCAGATACGCAGTATTTT
d_gene: -; abundance: few; j_gene: TRBJ1-3; v_gene: TRBV18; CDR3aa: CASSPPSRREGNTIYF; CDR3nt: TGTGCCAGCTCACCACCCTCTCGCAGGGAAGGAAACACCATATATTTT
d_gene: TRBD1; abundance: large; j_gene: TRBJ1-2; v_gene: TRBV30; CDR3aa: CACYRDRAHRYGYTF; CDR3nt: TGTGCCTGCTACCGGGACAGGGCCCACCGCTATGGCTACACCTTC
d_gene: TRBD2; abundance: -; j_gene: TRBJ2-2; v_gene: TRBV10-3; CDR3aa: CAISEISGRGTGELFF; CDR3nt: TGTGCCATCAGTGAGATAAGCGGGAGAGGGACCGGGGAGCTGTTTTTT
d_gene: -; abundance: medium-sized; j_gene: TRBJ1-3; v_gene: TRBV19; CDR3aa: CASSIAGAGNTIYF; CDR3nt: TGTGCCAGTAGTATAGCGGGAGCGGGAAACACCATATATTTT
d_gene: -; abundance: -; j_gene: TRBJ2-5; v_gene: TRBV6-2/TRBV6-3; CDR3aa: CASSYSGGAEETQYF; CDR3nt: TGTGCCAGCAGTTACTCTGGGGGGGCCGAAGAGACCCAGTACTTC
d_gene: -; abundance: large; j_gene: TRBJ2-3; v_gene: TRBV6-4; CDR3aa: CASSVIRGDTQYF; CDR3nt: TGTGCCAGCAGTGTGATTAGGGGAGATACGCAGTATTTT
d_gene: -; abundance: -; j_gene: TRBJ2-7; v_gene: TRBV6-5; CDR3aa: CASSSPSRYEQYF; CDR3nt: TGTGCCAGCAGTTCACCTAGCAGGTACGAGCAGTACTTC
d_gene: -; abundance: -; j_gene: TRBJ1-1; v_gene: TRBV6-4; CDR3aa: CALEGMVQGPPGETEAFF; CDR3nt: TGTGCCCTCGAAGGTATGGTGCAGGGCCCTCCGGGGGAAACTGAAGCTTTCTTT
d_gene: -; abundance: -; j_gene: TRBJ1-1; v_gene: TRBV27; CDR3aa: CASGRVNTKAFF; CDR3nt: TGTGCCAGCGGAAGGGTAAACACTAAAGCTTTCTTT
d_gene: -; abundance: -; j_gene: TRBJ2-6; v_gene: TRBV4-2; CDR3aa: CASSQDQSSGANVLTF; CDR3nt: TGTGCCAGCAGCCAAGATCAGAGCTCTGGGGCCAACGTCCTGACTTTC
d_gene: -; abundance: -; j_gene: TRBJ2-4; v_gene: TRBV20-1; CDR3aa: CSARRGTKNIQYF; CDR3nt: TGCAGTGCTAGAAGGGGTACCAAAAACATTCAGTACTTC
d_gene: TRBD1; abundance: few; j_gene: TRBJ1-5; v_gene: TRBV6-5; CDR3aa: CASSPTGGNQPQHF; CDR3nt: TGTGCCAGCAGTCCCACAGGGGGCAATCAGCCCCAGCATTTT
d_gene: TRBD2; abundance: large; j_gene: TRBJ2-1; v_gene: TRBV29-1; CDR3aa: CSVERRASGTKGEQFF; CDR3nt: TGCAGCGTTGAAAGGAGGGCTAGCGGGACAAAAGGAGAGCAGTTCTTC
d_gene: -; abundance: few; j_gene: TRBJ1-4; v_gene: TRBV6-1; CDR3aa: CASSSGGLNEKLFF; CDR3nt: TGTGCCAGCAGTTCCGGGGGCCTAAATGAAAAACTGTTTTTT
d_gene: TRBD1; abundance: -; j_gene: TRBJ1-4; v_gene: TRBV7-9; CDR3aa: CASSLALHSSTRTGDHNEKLFF; CDR3nt: TGTGCCAGCAGCTTAGCGCTTCATTCGTCGACCCGGACAGGGGACCATAATGAAAAACTGTTTTTT
d_gene: TRBD1; abundance: -; j_gene: TRBJ1-5; v_gene: TRBV12-3/TRBV12-4; CDR3aa: CASSSGQGEYQPQHF; CDR3nt: TGTGCCAGCAGCTCGGGACAGGGCGAGTATCAGCCCCAGCATTTT
d_gene: -; abundance: large; j_gene: TRBJ2-7; v_gene: TRBV5-6; CDR3aa: CASSPPGLLSSEQYF; CDR3nt: TGTGCCAGCAGTCCTCCGGGACTCCTAAGCAGCGAGCAGTACTTC
d_gene: -; abundance: few; j_gene: TRBJ2-7; v_gene: TRBV7-2; CDR3aa: CASRTGPDYEQYF; CDR3nt: TGTGCCAGCAGAACCGGACCAGACTACGAGCAGTACTTC
d_gene: -; abundance: large; j_gene: TRBJ1-3; v_gene: TRBV29-1; CDR3aa: CSASEGEAGNTIYF; CDR3nt: TGCAGCGCCTCCGAGGGGGAGGCGGGAAACACCATATATTTT
d_gene: TRBD1; abundance: -; j_gene: TRBJ1-6; v_gene: TRBV27; CDR3aa: CASSIDRGFSPLHF; CDR3nt: TGTGCCAGCAGTATAGACAGGGGGTTTTCACCCCTCCACTTT
d_gene: -; abundance: -; j_gene: TRBJ2-1; v_gene: TRBV11-2; CDR3aa: CASSQRRDLSGNEQFF; CDR3nt: TGTGCCAGCAGCCAACGCCGGGACCTCTCAGGAAATGAGCAGTTCTTC
d_gene: TRBD2; abundance: few; j_gene: TRBJ2-3; v_gene: TRBV7-3; CDR3aa: CASSPKTSRYTDTQYF; CDR3nt: TGTGCCAGCAGCCCGAAGACTAGCCGCTACACAGATACGCAGTATTTT
d_gene: TRBD2; abundance: once; j_gene: TRBJ2-1; v_gene: TRBV4-3; CDR3aa: CASSQALADYNEQFF; CDR3nt: TGCGCCAGCAGCCAAGCCCTAGCGGACTACAATGAGCAGTTCTTC
d_gene: TRBD1; abundance: -; j_gene: TRBJ1-1; v_gene: TRBV4-3; CDR3aa: CASSQGVDRVNTEAFF; CDR3nt: TGCGCCAGCAGCCAAGGGGTCGACAGGGTGAACACTGAAGCTTTCTTT
d_gene: TRBD1; abundance: large; j_gene: TRBJ2-3; v_gene: TRBV6-4; CDR3aa: CASSDSAGGSTDTQYF; CDR3nt: TGTGCCAGCAGTGACTCGGCAGGGGGAAGCACAGATACGCAGTATTTT
d_gene: -; abundance: -; j_gene: TRBJ1-2; v_gene: TRBV6-2/TRBV6-3; CDR3aa: CAGRTAGPLGYTF; CDR3nt: TGTGCCGGAAGAACCGCAGGCCCCTTGGGCTACACCTTC
d_gene: -; abundance: -; j_gene: TRBJ2-6; v_gene: TRBV4-2; CDR3aa: CASSQDGSTGANVLTF; CDR3nt: TGTGCCAGCAGCCAAGATGGTAGCACTGGGGCCAACGTCCTGACTTTC
d_gene: TRBD1; abundance: medium-sized; j_gene: TRBJ1-2; v_gene: TRBV5-5; CDR3aa: CASSLDRGNYGYTF; CDR3nt: TGTGCCAGCAGCTTGGACAGGGGGAACTATGGCTACACCTTC
d_gene: -; abundance: -; j_gene: TRBJ2-2; v_gene: TRBV24-1; CDR3aa: CATSDSGQDTGELFF; CDR3nt: TGTGCCACCAGTGATTCTGGCCAGGACACCGGGGAGCTGTTTTTT
d_gene: -; abundance: few; j_gene: TRBJ1-1; v_gene: TRBV20-1; CDR3aa: CSARKGSGVTEAFF; CDR3nt: TGCAGTGCTAGAAAGGGCAGTGGAGTCACTGAAGCTTTCTTT
d_gene: -; abundance: few; j_gene: TRBJ2-7; v_gene: TRBV12-3/TRBV12-4; CDR3aa: CASSLYRADEQYF; CDR3nt: TGTGCCAGCAGTTTGTATCGGGCAGACGAGCAGTACTTC
d_gene: TRBD2; abundance: -; j_gene: TRBJ2-3; v_gene: TRBV7-3; CDR3aa: CASSLGTSGADTQYF; CDR3nt: TGCGCCAGCAGCTTGGGGACTAGCGGGGCAGATACGCAGTATTTT
d_gene: TRBD2; abundance: -; j_gene: TRBJ2-3; v_gene: TRBV30; CDR3aa: CAWKPRLAGADTQYF; CDR3nt: TGTGCCTGGAAGCCGCGACTAGCGGGAGCAGATACGCAGTATTTT
d_gene: -; abundance: -; j_gene: TRBJ1-3; v_gene: TRBV4-2; CDR3aa: CASSQGTASGNTIYF; CDR3nt: TGCGCCAGCAGCCAGGGTACAGCCTCTGGAAACACCATATATTTT
d_gene: TRBD1; abundance: -; j_gene: TRBJ1-1; v_gene: TRBV5-1; CDR3aa: CASSLGQAGTEAFF; CDR3nt: TGCGCCAGCAGCCTGGGACAGGCCGGCACTGAAGCTTTCTTT
d_gene: -; abundance: medium-sized; j_gene: TRBJ1-4; v_gene: TRBV6-5; CDR3aa: CASSPAGDPANEKLFF; CDR3nt: TGTGCCAGCAGCCCAGCGGGGGACCCGGCTAATGAAAAACTGTTTTTT
d_gene: TRBD2; abundance: few; j_gene: TRBJ2-3; v_gene: TRBV20-1; CDR3aa: CSASSGGILDTQYF; CDR3nt: TGCAGTGCTAGTAGCGGGGGGATTTTAGATACGCAGTATTTT
d_gene: -; abundance: medium-sized; j_gene: TRBJ1-6; v_gene: TRBV7-6; CDR3aa: CASSLAGAGKDSPLHF; CDR3nt: TGTGCCAGCAGCTTAGCGGGTGCAGGCAAGGATTCACCCCTCCACTTT
d_gene: -; abundance: medium-sized; j_gene: TRBJ2-7; v_gene: TRBV6-2/TRBV6-3; CDR3aa: CASSFGTSASEQYF; CDR3nt: TGTGCCAGCAGCTTTGGGACATCTGCCTCCGAGCAGTACTTC
d_gene: -; abundance: medium-sized; j_gene: TRBJ2-1; v_gene: TRBV15; CDR3aa: CATSRDLRAGTSRLFF; CDR3nt: TGTGCCACCAGCAGAGATCTAAGAGCGGGTACTTCTCGGCTGTTCTTC
d_gene: -; abundance: -; j_gene: TRBJ2-5; v_gene: TRBV20-1; CDR3aa: CSARPGRETQYF; CDR3nt: TGCAGTGCTAGACCGGGGCGGGAGACCCAGTACTTC
d_gene: -; abundance: -; j_gene: TRBJ2-1; v_gene: TRBV6-4; CDR3aa: CVSSDELGNYNEQFF; CDR3nt: TGTGTTAGCAGTGACGAACTAGGGAACTACAATGAGCAGTTCTTC